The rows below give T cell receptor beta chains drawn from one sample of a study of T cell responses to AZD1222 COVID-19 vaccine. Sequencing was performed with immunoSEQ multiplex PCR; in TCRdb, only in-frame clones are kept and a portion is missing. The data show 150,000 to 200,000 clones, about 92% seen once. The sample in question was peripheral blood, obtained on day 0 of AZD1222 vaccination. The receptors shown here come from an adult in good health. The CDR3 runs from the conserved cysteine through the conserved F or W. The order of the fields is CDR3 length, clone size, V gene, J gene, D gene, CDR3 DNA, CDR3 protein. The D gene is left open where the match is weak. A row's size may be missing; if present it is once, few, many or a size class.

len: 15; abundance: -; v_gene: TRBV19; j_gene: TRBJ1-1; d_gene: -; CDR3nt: TGTGCCAGTAGGCTAGGTCGGACGGGGAACACTGAAGCTTTCTTT; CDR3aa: CASRLGRTGNTEAFF
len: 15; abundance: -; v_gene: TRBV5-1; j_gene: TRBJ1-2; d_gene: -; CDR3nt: TGCGCCAGCACCCGGGGCGCGATAACTAACTATGGCTACACCTTC; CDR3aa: CASTRGAITNYGYTF
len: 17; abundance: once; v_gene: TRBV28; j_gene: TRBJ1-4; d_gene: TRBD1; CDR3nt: TGTGCCAGCAGCTCGGGACAGATCTTAACAACTAATGAAAAACTGTTTTTT; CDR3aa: CASSSGQILTTNEKLFF
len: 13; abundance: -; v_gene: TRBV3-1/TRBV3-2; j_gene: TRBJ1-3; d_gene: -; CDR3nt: TGTGCCAGCAGCCAGTCCGTAGGAAACACCATATATTTT; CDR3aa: CASSQSVGNTIYF
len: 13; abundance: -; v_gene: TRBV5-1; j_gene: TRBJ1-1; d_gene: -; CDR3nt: TGCGCCAGCAGCTCGACAGGGAACACTGAAGCTTTCTTT; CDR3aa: CASSSTGNTEAFF
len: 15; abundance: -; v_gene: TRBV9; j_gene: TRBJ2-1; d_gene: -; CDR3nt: TGTGCCAGCAGCGTAGCTACAGGGAAGTACAATGAGCAGTTCTTC; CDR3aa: CASSVATGKYNEQFF
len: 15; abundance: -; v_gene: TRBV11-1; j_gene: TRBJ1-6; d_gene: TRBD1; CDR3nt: TGTGCCAGCAGCCCGGGACAGGGAGGCGATTCACCCCTCCACTTT; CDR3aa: CASSPGQGGDSPLHF
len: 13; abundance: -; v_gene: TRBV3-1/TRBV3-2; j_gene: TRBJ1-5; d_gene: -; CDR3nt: TGTGCCAGCAGCCAAGACAGTTTCCAGCCCCAGCATTTT; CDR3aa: CASSQDSFQPQHF
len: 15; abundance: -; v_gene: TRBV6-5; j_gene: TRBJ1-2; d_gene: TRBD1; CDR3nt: TGTGCCAGCAGACTCCGGGACAGGGGGTTCTATGGCTACACCTTC; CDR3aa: CASRLRDRGFYGYTF
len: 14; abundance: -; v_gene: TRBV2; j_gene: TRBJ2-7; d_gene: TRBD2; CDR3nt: TGTGCCAGCAGTGCTGACCGGGGGGACTACGAGCAGTACTTC; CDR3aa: CASSADRGDYEQYF
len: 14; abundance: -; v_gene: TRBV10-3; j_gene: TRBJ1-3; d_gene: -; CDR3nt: TGTGCCATCAGTGGGGACCTCTCTGGAAACACCATATATTTT; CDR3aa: CAISGDLSGNTIYF
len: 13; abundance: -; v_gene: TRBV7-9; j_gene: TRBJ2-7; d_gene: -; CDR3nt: TGTGCCAGCAGCTTAACAAACTCCTACGAGCAGTACTTC; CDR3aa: CASSLTNSYEQYF
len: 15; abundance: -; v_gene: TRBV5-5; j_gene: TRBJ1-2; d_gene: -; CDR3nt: TGTGCCAGCAGCTTCGCACCTGGGGGCGCCTATGGCTACACCTTC; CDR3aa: CASSFAPGGAYGYTF
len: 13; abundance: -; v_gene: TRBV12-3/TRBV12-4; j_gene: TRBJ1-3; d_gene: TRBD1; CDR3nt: TGTGCTTCCAAGACAGGGGGGGGAAACACCATATATTTT; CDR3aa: CASKTGGGNTIYF
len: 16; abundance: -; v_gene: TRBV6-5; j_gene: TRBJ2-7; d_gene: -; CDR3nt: TGTGCCAGCAGTTACAGTTTGAGGGGGAGCTCCTACGAGCAGTACTTC; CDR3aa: CASSYSLRGSSYEQYF
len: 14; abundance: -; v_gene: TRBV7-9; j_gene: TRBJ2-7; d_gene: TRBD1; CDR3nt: TGTGCCAGCAGCTCCGAATATCACAGGGGGAAGCAGTACTTC; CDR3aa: CASSSEYHRGKQYF
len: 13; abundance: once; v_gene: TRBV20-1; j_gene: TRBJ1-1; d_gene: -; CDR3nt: TGCAGTGCTAGTGGGTCAGGGAACACTGAAGCTTTCTTT; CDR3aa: CSASGSGNTEAFF
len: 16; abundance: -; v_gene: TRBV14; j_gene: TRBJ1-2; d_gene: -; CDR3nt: TGTGCCAGCAGCCAAGATCAGGCAGGGAGGCGGTATGGCTACACCTTC; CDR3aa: CASSQDQAGRRYGYTF
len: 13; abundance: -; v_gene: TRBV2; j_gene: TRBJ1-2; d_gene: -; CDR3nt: TGTGCCAGCAGTCCCAAGCACTCAAATGGCTACACCTTC; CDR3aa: CASSPKHSNGYTF
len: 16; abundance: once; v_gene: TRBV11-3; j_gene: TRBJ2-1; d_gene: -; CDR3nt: TGTGCCAGCAGCTTAGGCCGGGTTAAATTTAGGGATGAGCAGTTCTTC; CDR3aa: CASSLGRVKFRDEQFF
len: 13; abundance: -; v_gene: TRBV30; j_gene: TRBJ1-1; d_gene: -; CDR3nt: TGTGCCTGTTCTCGGGGTTCGGACACTGAAGCTTTCTTT; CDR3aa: CACSRGSDTEAFF
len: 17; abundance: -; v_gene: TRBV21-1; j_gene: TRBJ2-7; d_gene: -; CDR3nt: TGTGCCAGCAGCAAAGTACTCGCGGGGGGGGTTTCCTACGAGCAGTACTTC; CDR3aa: CASSKVLAGGVSYEQYF
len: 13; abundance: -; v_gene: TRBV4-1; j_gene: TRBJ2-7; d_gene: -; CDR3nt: TGCGCCAGCAGCCAACTACCCCGACATGAGCAGTACTTC; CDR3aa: CASSQLPRHEQYF
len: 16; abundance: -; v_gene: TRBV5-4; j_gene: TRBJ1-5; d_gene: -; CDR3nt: TGTGCCAGCAGTTTTTCCGGGGCAGGGAACAGTCAGCCCCAGCATTTT; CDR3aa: CASSFSGAGNSQPQHF
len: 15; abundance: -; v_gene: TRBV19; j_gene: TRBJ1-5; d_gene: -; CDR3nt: TGTGCCAGTAGTATGTCAGGGGCGCCCGATCAGCCCCAGCATTTT; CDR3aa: CASSMSGAPDQPQHF
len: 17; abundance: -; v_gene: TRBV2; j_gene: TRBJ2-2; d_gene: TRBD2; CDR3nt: TGTGCCAGCAGGGGACTAGCGGGGGCGACGAACACCGGGGAGCTGTTTTTT; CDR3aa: CASRGLAGATNTGELFF
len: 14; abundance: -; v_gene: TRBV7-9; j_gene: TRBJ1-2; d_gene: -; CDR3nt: TGTGCCAGCAGCTTGGACAGTTGGGACTATGGCTACACCTTC; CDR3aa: CASSLDSWDYGYTF
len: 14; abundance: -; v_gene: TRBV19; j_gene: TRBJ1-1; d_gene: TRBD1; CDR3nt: TGTGCCAGTAGTATAGAGGGGACAGGGGCGGAAGCTTTCTTT; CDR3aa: CASSIEGTGAEAFF